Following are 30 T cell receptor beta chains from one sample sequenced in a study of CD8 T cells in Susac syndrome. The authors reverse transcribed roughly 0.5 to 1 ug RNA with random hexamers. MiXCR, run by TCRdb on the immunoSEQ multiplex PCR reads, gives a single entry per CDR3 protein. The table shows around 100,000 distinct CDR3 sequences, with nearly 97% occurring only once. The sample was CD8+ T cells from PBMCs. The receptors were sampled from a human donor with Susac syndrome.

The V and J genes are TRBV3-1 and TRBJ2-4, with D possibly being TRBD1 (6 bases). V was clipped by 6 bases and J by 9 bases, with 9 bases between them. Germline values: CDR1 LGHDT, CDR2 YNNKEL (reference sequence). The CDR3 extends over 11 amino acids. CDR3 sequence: CASSEQGIQYF. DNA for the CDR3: TGTGCCAGCAGTGAACAGGGCATTCAGTACTTC.

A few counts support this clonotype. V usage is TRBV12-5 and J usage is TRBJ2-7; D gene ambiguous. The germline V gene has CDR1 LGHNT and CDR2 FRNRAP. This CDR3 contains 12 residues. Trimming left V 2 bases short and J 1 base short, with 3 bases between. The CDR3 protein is CASGLSSYEQYF. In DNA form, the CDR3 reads TGTGCTAGTGGTTTGAGTTCCTACGAGCAGTACTTC.

The CDR3 region is CSTRTGSGNTIYF. The CDR3 DNA reads as TGCAGCACCCGCACAGGCTCTGGAAACACCATATATTTT. The chain combines TRBV29-1 with TRBJ1-3, with D possibly matching TRBD1 (5 bases). CDR3 length: 13 amino acids. V shed 8 bases and J shed 0 bases, with 11 bases lying between them. The germline gives CDR1 SQVTM, CDR2 ANQGSEA.

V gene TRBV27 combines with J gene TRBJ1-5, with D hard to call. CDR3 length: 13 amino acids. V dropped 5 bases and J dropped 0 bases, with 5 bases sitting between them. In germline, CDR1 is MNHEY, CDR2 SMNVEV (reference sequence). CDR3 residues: CASSHYSNQPQHF. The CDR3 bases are TGTGCCAGCAGTCACTATAGCAATCAGCCCCAGCATTTT.

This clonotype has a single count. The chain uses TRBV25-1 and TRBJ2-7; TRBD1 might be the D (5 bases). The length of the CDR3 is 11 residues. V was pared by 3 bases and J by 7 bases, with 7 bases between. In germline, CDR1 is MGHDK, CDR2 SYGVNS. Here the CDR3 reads CASSEDIEQYF. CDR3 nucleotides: TGTGCCAGCAGTGAGGACATTGAGCAGTACTTC.

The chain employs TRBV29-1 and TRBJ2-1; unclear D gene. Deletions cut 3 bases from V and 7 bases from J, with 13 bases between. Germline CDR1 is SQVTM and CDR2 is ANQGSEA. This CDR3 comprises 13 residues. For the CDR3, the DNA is TGCAGCGTTGACAGGACGGGCGTGAATGAGCAGTTCTTC. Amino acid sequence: CSVDRTGVNEQFF.

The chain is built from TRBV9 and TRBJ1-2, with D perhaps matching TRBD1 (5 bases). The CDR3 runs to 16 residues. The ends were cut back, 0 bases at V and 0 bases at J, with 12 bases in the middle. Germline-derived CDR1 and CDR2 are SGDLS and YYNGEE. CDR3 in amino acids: CASSVAQGPANYGYTF. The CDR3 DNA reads TGTGCCAGCAGCGTAGCCCAGGGCCCCGCTAACTATGGCTACACCTTC.

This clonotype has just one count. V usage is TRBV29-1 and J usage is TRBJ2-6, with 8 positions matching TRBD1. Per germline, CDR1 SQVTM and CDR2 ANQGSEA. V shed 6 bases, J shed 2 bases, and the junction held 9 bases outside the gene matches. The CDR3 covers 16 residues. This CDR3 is CSVPDRVSTGANVLTF. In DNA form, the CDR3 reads TGCAGCGTACCGGACAGGGTTTCTACTGGGGCCAACGTCCTGACTTTC.

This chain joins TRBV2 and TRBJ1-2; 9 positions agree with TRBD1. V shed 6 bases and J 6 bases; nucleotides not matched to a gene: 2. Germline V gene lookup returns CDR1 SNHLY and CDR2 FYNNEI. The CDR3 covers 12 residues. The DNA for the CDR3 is TGTGCCAGCAGAGGGACAGGGAATGGCTACACCTTC. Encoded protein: CASRGTGNGYTF.

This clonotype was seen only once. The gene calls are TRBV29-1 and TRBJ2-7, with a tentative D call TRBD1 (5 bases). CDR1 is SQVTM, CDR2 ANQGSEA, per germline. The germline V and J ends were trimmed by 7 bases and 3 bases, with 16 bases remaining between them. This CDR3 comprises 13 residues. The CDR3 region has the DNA TGCAGCGCCGTGACAGAAGTAGTCTACGAGCAGTACTTC. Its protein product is CSAVTEVVYEQYF.

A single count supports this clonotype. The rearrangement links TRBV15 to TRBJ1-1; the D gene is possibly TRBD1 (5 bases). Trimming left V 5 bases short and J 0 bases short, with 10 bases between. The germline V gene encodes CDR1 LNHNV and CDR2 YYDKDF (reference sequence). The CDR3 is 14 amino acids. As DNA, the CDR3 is TGTGCCACCAGCGTCGACAGACTGAACACTGAAGCTTTCTTT. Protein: CATSVDRLNTEAFF.

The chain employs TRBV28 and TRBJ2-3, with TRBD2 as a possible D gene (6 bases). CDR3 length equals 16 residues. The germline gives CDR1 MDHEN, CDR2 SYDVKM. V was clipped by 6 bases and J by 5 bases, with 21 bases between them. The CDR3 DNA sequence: TGTGCCAGCAGCACGACACGGGACTCTCTCCAAGATACGCAGTATTTT. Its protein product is CASSTTRDSLQDTQYF.

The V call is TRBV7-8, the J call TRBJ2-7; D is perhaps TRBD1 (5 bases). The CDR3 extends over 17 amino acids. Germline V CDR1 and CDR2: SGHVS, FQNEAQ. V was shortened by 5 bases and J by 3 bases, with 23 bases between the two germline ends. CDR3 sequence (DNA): TGTGCCAGCAGCACCGACATCTTGACAGACCCACTCTACGAGCAGTACTTC. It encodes CASSTDILTDPLYEQYF.

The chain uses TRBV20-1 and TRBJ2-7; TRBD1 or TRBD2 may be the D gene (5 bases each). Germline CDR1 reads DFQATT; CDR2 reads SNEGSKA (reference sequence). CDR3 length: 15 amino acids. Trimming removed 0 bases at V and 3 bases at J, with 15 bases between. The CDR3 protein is CSARDVAEGIYEQYF. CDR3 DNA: TGCAGTGCTAGAGATGTGGCAGAGGGGATCTACGAGCAGTACTTC.

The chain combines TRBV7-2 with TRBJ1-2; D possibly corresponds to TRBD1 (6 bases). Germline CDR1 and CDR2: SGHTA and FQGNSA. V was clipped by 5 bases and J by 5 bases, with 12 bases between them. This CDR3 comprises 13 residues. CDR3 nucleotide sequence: TGTGCCAGCAGCACGGGACACGGGTATGGCTACACCTTC. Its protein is CASSTGHGYGYTF.

CDR3 residues: CASSQGQDTYEQYF. In DNA, the CDR3 is TGTGCCAGCAGCCAGGGACAGGATACCTACGAGCAGTACTTC. The chain links TRBV14 to TRBJ2-7, with 8 nucleotides matching TRBD1. Germline assignment: CDR1 SGHDN and CDR2 FVKESK. The CDR3 is 14 amino acids. V lost 3 bases, J lost 2 bases, and 3 bases stayed unmatched.

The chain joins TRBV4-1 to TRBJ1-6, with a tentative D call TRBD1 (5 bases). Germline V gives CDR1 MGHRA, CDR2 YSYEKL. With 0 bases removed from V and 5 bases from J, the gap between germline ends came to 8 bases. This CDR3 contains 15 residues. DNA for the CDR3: TGCGCCAGCAGCCAAGAACGGGACCATAATTCACCCCTCCACTTT. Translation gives CASSQERDHNSPLHF.

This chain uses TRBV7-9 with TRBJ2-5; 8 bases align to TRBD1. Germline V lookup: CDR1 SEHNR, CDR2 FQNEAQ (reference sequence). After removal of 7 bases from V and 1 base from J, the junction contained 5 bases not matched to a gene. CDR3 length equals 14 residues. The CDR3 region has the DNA TGTGCCAGCACCCCGGACAGGGCCCAAGAGACCCAGTACTTC. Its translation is CASTPDRAQETQYF.

The CDR3 spells CSVEENSYGYTF. CDR3 nucleotides: TGCAGCGTTGAAGAAAATTCCTATGGCTACACCTTC. The V and J genes are TRBV29-1 and TRBJ1-2; the D is unclear. V was shortened by 0 bases and J by 4 bases, with 6 bases between the two germline ends. The CDR3 runs 12 residues. Germline V gene data show CDR1 as SQVTM and CDR2 as ANQGSEA. The full variable domain, completed using reference TRBV29-1 and TRBJ1-2, is SAVISQKPSRDICQRGTSLTIQCQVDSQVTMMFWYRQQPGQSLTLIATANQGSEATYESGFVIDKFPISRPNLTFSTLTVSNMSPEDSSIYLCSVEENSYGYTFGSGTRLTVV.

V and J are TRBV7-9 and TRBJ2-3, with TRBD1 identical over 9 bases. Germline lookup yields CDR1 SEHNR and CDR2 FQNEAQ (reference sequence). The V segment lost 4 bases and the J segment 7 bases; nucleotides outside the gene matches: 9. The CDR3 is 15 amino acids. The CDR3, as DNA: TGTGCCAGCAGCTCTCCGGGACAGGGAGAAAATACGCAGTATTTT. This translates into CASSSPGQGENTQYF.

The DNA for the CDR3 is TGCAGCGTTGTGGGGGGGAGGGCCACTAGGGGTGAGCAGTTCTTC. The encoded protein is CSVVGGRATRGEQFF. The chain is built from TRBV29-1 and TRBJ2-1; TRBD2 matches at 7 bases. Germline V CDR1 and CDR2: SQVTM, ANQGSEA. V shed 4 bases, J shed 9 bases, and the junction held 15 bases outside the gene matches. The CDR3 is made up of 15 amino acids.

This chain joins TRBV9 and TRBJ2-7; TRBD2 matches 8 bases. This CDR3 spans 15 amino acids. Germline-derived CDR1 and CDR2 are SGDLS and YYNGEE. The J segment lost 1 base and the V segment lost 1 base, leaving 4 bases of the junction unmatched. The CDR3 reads CASSVQSGGSYEQYF. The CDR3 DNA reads TGTGCCAGCAGCGTACAAAGCGGGGGTTCCTACGAGCAGTACTTC.

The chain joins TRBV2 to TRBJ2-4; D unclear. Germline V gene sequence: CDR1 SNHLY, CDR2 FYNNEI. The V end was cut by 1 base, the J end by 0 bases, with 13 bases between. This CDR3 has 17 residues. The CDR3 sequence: CASSEGGRLLAKNIQYF. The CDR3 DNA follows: TGTGCCAGCAGTGAAGGCGGACGTTTACTAGCCAAAAACATTCAGTACTTC. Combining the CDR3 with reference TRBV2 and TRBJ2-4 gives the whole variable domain EPEVTQTPSHQVTQMGQEVILRCVPISNHLYFYWYRQILGQKVEFLVSFYNNEISEKSEIFDDQFSVERPDGSNFTLKIRSTKLEDSAMYFCASSEGGRLLAKNIQYFGAGTRLSVL.

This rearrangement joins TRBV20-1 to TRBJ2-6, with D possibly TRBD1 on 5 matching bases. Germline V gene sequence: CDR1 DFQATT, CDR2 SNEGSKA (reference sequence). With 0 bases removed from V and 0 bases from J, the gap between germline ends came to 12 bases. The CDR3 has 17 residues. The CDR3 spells CSARDPQVPSGANVLTF. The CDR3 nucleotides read TGCAGTGCTAGAGATCCACAGGTCCCCTCTGGGGCCAACGTCCTGACTTTC.

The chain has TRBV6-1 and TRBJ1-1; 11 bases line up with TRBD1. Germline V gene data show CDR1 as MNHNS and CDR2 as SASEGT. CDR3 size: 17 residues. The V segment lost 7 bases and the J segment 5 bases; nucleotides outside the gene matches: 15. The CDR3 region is CASTTGQGAQKGTEAFF. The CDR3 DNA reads TGTGCCAGCACCACCGGACAGGGGGCTCAAAAGGGGACTGAAGCTTTCTTT.

The CDR3: CASSEAPIIEQYF. CDR3 in DNA: TGTGCCAGCAGTGAGGCACCCATAATCGAGCAGTACTTC. The rearrangement uses TRBV2 and TRBJ2-7, with no clear D. CDR1 SNHLY and CDR2 FYNNEI come from the germline V gene. The CDR3 length is 13 residues. V was trimmed by 3 bases and J by 6 bases, leaving 12 bases between them. The full variable domain, completed using reference TRBV2 and TRBJ2-7, is EPEVTQTPSHQVTQMGQEVILRCVPISNHLYFYWYRQILGQKVEFLVSFYNNEISEKSEIFDDQFSVERPDGSNFTLKIRSTKLEDSAMYFCASSEAPIIEQYFGPGTRLTVT.

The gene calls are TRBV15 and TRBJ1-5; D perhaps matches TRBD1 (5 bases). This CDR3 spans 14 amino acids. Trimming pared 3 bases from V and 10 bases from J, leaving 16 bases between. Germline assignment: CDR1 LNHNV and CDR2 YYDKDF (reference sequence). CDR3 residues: CATSSGPRGVPQHF. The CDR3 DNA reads TGTGCCACCAGCAGCGGGCCCCGGGGGGTTCCCCAGCATTTT. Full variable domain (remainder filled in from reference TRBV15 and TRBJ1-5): DAMVIQNPRYQVTQFGKPVTLSCSQTLNHNVMYWYQQKSSQAPKLLFHYYDKDFNNEADTPDNFQSRRPNTSFCFLDIRSPGLGDTAMYLCATSSGPRGVPQHFGDGTRLSIL.

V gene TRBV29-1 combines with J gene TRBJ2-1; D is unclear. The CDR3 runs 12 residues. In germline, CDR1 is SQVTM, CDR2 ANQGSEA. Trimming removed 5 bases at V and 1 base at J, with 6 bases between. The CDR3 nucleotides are TGCAGCGTTTACGTTTCCTACAATGAGCAGTTCTTC. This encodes CSVYVSYNEQFF.

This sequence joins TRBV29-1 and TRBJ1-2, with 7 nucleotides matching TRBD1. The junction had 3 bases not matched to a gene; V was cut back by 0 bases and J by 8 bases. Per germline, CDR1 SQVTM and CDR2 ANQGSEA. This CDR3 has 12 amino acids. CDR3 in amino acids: CSVEERQGGYTF. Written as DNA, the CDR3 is TGCAGCGTTGAAGAGCGACAGGGAGGCTACACCTTC.

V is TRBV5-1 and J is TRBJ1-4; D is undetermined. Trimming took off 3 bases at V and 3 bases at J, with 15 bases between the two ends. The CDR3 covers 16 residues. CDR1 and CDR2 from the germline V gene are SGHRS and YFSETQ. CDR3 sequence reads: CASSSDVQPPNEKLFF. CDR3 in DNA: TGCGCCAGCAGCTCAGACGTTCAGCCACCTAATGAAAAACTGTTTTTT.